This is a list of T cell receptor beta chains from one sample in a study of cytomegalovirus exposure and HLA in healthy donors. Sequencing was performed with immunoSEQ multiplex PCR; in TCRdb, only in-frame clones are kept and a portion is missing. This sample carries some 71,000 clones, around 70% of them seen once, and the ten largest clones take 9.7%. The sample was PBMCs. The receptor source for this set is a woman in her 50s in good health and CMV-seropositive. The CDR3 runs from the conserved cysteine through the conserved F or W. A D gene is named only where the DNA matches it firmly. Only part of the rows carry a size: once, few, many, or a class if the clone is expanded.

J | D | size | V | DNA | CDR3
TRBJ1-1 | NA | NA | TRBV30 | TGTGCCTTAAACAGGGATTTGAACACTGAAGCTTTCTTT | CALNRDLNTEAFF
TRBJ1-1 | TRBD1 | NA | TRBV4-1 | TGCGCCAGCAGCCAAGCCGGGACAGGGAAAACTGAAGCTTTCTTT | CASSQAGTGKTEAFF
TRBJ1-2 | NA | NA | TRBV10-3 | TGTGCCATCAGACAAACCAACTATGGCTACACCTTC | CAIRQTNYGYTF
TRBJ2-1 | TRBD2 | NA | TRBV18 | TGTGCCAGCTCACCACCCTTATCCTTGACTAGCGGGAGCCTCTCCTACAATGAGCAGTTCTTC | CASSPPLSLTSGSLSYNEQFF
TRBJ2-1 | TRBD2 | NA | TRBV9 | TGTGCCAGCAGCAACCGGGACTACTCCTACAATGAGCAGTTCTTC | CASSNRDYSYNEQFF
TRBJ2-5 | TRBD2 | NA | TRBV7-8 | TGTGCCAGTATAAGCCTCCAGATCTCGGGACTAGCACAAGAGACCCAGTACTTC | CASISLQISGLAQETQYF
TRBJ2-7 | NA | NA | TRBV19 | TGTGCCAGTAGTCGGTTTTCGGAGCAGTACTTC | CASSRFSEQYF
TRBJ2-1 | TRBD2 | few | TRBV19 | TGTGCCAGTAATCCTAGCGGCGTCAAGAGTGAGCAGTTCTTC | CASNPSGVKSEQFF
TRBJ2-2 | TRBD2 | NA | TRBV7-9 | TGTGCCAGCAGCTCGGGACTAGGGAACACCGGGGAGCTGTTTTTT | CASSSGLGNTGELFF
TRBJ1-2 | NA | NA | TRBV7-9 | TGTGCCAGCAGCGGACAAAACTATGGCTACACCTTC | CASSGQNYGYTF
TRBJ1-4 | NA | NA | TRBV28 | TGTGCCAGCAGTCTGGACGGCGCGGCGGGTGAAAAACTGTTTTTT | CASSLDGAAGEKLFF
TRBJ1-5 | TRBD1 | NA | TRBV5-8 | TGTGCCAGCAGCTTCCACAGGGGTGGCAATCAGCCCCAGCATTTT | CASSFHRGGNQPQHF
TRBJ1-1 | NA | few | TRBV30 | TGTGCCTGGGGAATTCTTCGGACGTTGAAGGGGACTGAAGCTTTCTTT | CAWGILRTLKGTEAFF
TRBJ2-1 | TRBD2 | NA | TRBV27 | TGTGCCAGCAGTTTCTCGCCTGGACTAGCGGGGAGCTCCTACAATGAGCAGTTCTTC | CASSFSPGLAGSSYNEQFF
TRBJ1-2 | NA | NA | TRBV5-4 | TGTGCCAGCAGCACCGGATCGGACAGCCCGGGGGGCTACACCTTC | CASSTGSDSPGGYTF
TRBJ1-4 | TRBD1 | NA | TRBV9 | TGTGCCAGCAGACACAAGACAGGGGCAAGTGGTAATGAAAAACTGTTTTTT | CASRHKTGASGNEKLFF
TRBJ2-7 | TRBD1 | NA | TRBV6-5 | TGTGCCAGCACCCGAATGACAGGGACGATCTACGAGCAGTACTTC | CASTRMTGTIYEQYF
TRBJ1-5 | TRBD1 | NA | TRBV7-2 | TGTGCCAGCAGCTTAGTAGGGACAGGGGTAGGACAGCCCCAGCATTTT | CASSLVGTGVGQPQHF
TRBJ1-1 | TRBD1 | NA | TRBV28 | TGTGCCAGCAGTTTTTGGGGACAGACTTATGAAGCTTTCTTT | CASSFWGQTYEAFF
TRBJ2-3 | TRBD2 | NA | TRBV29-1 | TGCAGCGTTGCCCCTAGCGGGGTAGGCACAGATACGCAGTATTTT | CSVAPSGVGTDTQYF
TRBJ1-1 | NA | NA | TRBV19 | TGTGCCAGTAGTACCCAGGGGACTGAAGCTTTCTTT | CASSTQGTEAFF
TRBJ1-2 | NA | NA | TRBV5-4 | TGTGCCAGCAGCTTGGGTGGGGGGGATGGCTACACCTTC | CASSLGGGDGYTF
TRBJ2-2 | TRBD1 | NA | TRBV5-1 | TGCGCCAGCAGAGGAACCGGGACAGGAAACACCGGGGAGCTGTTTTTT | CASRGTGTGNTGELFF
TRBJ2-1 | TRBD2 | NA | TRBV5-1 | TGCGCCAGCAGCTTGGCCCCATCCGGGACTACCTACAATGAGCAGTTCTTC | CASSLAPSGTTYNEQFF
TRBJ2-5 | TRBD1 | few | TRBV18 | TGTGCCAGCTCCCCGGGACAGCAAGAGACCCAGTACTTC | CASSPGQQETQYF
TRBJ2-1 | NA | NA | TRBV28 | TGTGCCAGCAGTTGGACAGACTACAATGAGCAGTTCTTC | CASSWTDYNEQFF
TRBJ1-1 | NA | once | TRBV4-1 | TGCGCCAGCAGCCAGTCGAGACAGATGAACACTGAAGCTTTCTTT | CASSQSRQMNTEAFF
TRBJ2-1 | TRBD2 | once | TRBV5-1 | TGCGCCAGCAGCCTACCGGGACTAGCGGGAGTCAATGAGCAGTTCTTC | CASSLPGLAGVNEQFF
TRBJ2-4 | TRBD2 | NA | TRBV28 | TGTGCCAGCAGCTCAGGACTAGCGGGCTCGGGGGCCAAAAACATTCAGTACTTC | CASSSGLAGSGAKNIQYF
TRBJ1-2 | NA | NA | TRBV7-2 | TGTGCCAGCAGCTTACCGGGCTGGACTTTCTATGGCTACACCTTC | CASSLPGWTFYGYTF
TRBJ2-3 | TRBD2 | NA | TRBV29-1 | TGCAGCGTTGGAGCGGGGGTTAGCACAGATACGCAGTATTTT | CSVGAGVSTDTQYF
TRBJ1-6 | TRBD1 | NA | TRBV7-9 | TGTGCCAGCAGCTTGGAGGGACAGGATAATTCACCCCTCCACTTT | CASSLEGQDNSPLHF
TRBJ2-3 | TRBD1 | once | TRBV19 | TGTGCCAGTAGTATAAACAGGGGCGATACGCAGTATTTT | CASSINRGDTQYF
TRBJ1-2 | TRBD1 | NA | TRBV4-3 | TGCGCCAGCAGCCAAGAGGTGACAGGGGGCGCGAATGGCTACACCTTC | CASSQEVTGGANGYTF
TRBJ2-2 | NA | NA | TRBV4-3 | TGCGCCAGCAGCCAAGATAGGGATGGACACCTAATCACCGGGGAGCTGTTTTTT | CASSQDRDGHLITGELFF
TRBJ2-7 | NA | NA | TRBV27 | TGTGCCAGCAGTCCCTCTGGCAGCGGGCTCTCCTACGAGCAGTACTTC | CASSPSGSGLSYEQYF
TRBJ2-7 | NA | once | TRBV6-5 | TGTGCCAGCAGCCTACAGGCCCCCTACGAGCAGTACTTC | CASSLQAPYEQYF
TRBJ2-7 | NA | NA | TRBV6-6 | TGTGCCAGCAGTTCCGATTCCAGGGGCGGCCTCTACGAGCAGTACTTC | CASSSDSRGGLYEQYF
TRBJ2-7 | NA | NA | TRBV7-9 | TGTGCCAGCAGCCCCAGGGGCGGAGGAGAGCAGTACTTC | CASSPRGGGEQYF
TRBJ2-1 | TRBD2 | NA | TRBV28 | TGTGCCAGCAGCCTAGCGGGGGGAAACAATGAGCAGTTCTTC | CASSLAGGNNEQFF
TRBJ2-1 | TRBD1 | once | TRBV19 | TGTGCCAGTAGTATGTTGGGGACAGGGTACGACAATGAGCGGTTCTTC | CASSMLGTGYDNERFF
TRBJ2-1 | TRBD1 | NA | TRBV4-3 | TGCGCCAGCAGCCAAGATTCTCAGCGGACAGGGCGGGAGCAGTTCTTC | CASSQDSQRTGREQFF
TRBJ2-7 | NA | NA | TRBV11-2 | TGTGCCAGCAGTATCTACGAGCAGTACTTC | CASSIYEQYF
TRBJ1-4 | TRBD1 | NA | TRBV9 | TGTGCCAGCAGCGCCCGACAGGGGCATGCAACTAATGAAAAACTGTTTTTT | CASSARQGHATNEKLFF
TRBJ1-5 | NA | NA | TRBV30 | TGTGCCTGGAGTATGCAGGGTAGCAATCAGCCCCAGCATTTT | CAWSMQGSNQPQHF